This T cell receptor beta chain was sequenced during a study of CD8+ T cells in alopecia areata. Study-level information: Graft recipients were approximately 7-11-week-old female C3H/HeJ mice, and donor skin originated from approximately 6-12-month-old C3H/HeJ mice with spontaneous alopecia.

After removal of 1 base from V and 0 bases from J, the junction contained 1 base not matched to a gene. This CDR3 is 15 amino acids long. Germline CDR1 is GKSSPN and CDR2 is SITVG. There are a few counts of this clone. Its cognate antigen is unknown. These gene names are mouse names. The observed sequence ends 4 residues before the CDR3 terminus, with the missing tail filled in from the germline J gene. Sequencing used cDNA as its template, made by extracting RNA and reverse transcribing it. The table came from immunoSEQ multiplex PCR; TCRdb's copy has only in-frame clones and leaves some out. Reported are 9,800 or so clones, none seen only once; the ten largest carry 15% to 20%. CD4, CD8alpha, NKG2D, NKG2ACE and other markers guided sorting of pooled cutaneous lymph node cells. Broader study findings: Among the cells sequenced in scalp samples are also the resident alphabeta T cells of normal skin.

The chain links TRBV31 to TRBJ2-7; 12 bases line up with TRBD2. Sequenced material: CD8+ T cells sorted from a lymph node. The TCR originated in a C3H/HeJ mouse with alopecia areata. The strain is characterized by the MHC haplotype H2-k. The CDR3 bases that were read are TGTGCCTGGAGTCGGGACTGGGGGGACTCCTAT. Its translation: CAWSRDWGDSY. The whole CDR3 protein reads CAWSRDWGDSYEQYF.